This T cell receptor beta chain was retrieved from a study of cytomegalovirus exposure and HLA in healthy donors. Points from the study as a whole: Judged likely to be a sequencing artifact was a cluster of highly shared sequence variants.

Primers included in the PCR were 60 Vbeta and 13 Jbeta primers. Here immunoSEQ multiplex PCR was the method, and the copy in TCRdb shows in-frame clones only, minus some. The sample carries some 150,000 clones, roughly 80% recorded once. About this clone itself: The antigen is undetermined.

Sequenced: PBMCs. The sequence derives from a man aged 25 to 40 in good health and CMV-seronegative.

CDR3 amino acids: CASSPPGSGNTIYF. The CDR3 DNA reads as TGTGCCAGCAGTCCCCCCGGCTCTGGAAACACCATATATTTT. The chain has TRBV6-6 and TRBJ1-3; D remains unclear. Trimming left V 5 bases short and J 0 bases short, with 8 bases between. The CDR3 sequence is 14 residues long. In germline, CDR1 is MNHNY, CDR2 SVGAGI (reference sequence).